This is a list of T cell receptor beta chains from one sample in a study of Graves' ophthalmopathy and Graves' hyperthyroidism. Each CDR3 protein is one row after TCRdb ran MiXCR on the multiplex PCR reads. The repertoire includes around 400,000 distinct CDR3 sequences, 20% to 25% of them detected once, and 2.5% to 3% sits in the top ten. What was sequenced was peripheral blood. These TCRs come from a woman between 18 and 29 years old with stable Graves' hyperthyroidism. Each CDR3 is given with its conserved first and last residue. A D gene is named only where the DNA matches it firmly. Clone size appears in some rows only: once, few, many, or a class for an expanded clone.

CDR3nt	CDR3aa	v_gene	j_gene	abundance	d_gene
TGTGCCAGCAGTTACTGGCGGGACTACTCCTACGAGCAGTACTTC	CASSYWRDYSYEQYF	TRBV6-2/TRBV6-3	TRBJ2-7	many	TRBD2
TGTGCCAGCAGTGAGGGCGGTCAAGAGACCCAGTACTTC	CASSEGGQETQYF	TRBV6-1	TRBJ2-5	many	.
TGCAGTGCGGAGGCACGGGGCGGGGAGCTGTTTTTT	CSAEARGGELFF	TRBV20-1	TRBJ2-2	.	.
TGCAGTGCTAGAGATCAGGGCCGTTTAAAAGAGACCCAGTACTTC	CSARDQGRLKETQYF	TRBV20-1	TRBJ2-5	many	.
TGTGCCAGCAGTGAATTAAACCCTGGGAGCAATCAGCCCCAGCATTTT	CASSELNPGSNQPQHF	TRBV6-1	TRBJ1-5	many	.
TGCGCCAGCAGCTTAAATGGGGGCAAAACCTACGAGCAGTACTTC	CASSLNGGKTYEQYF	TRBV5-1	TRBJ2-7	many	.
TGTGCCAGCAGGTATAAGGACAACACTGAAGCTTTCTTT	CASRYKDNTEAFF	TRBV6-5	TRBJ1-1	few	.
TGTGCCAGCAGCTCCACAGCTTACACTGAAGCTTTCTTT	CASSSTAYTEAFF	TRBV11-2	TRBJ1-1	many	.
TGTGCCAGCAGAAGGAGCGGGAGGGCCGCCACCGGGGAGCTGTTTTTT	CASRRSGRAATGELFF	TRBV7-2	TRBJ2-2	many	TRBD2
TGTGCCAGCAGTTTAGACTATGGGACCGGGGAGCTGTTTTTT	CASSLDYGTGELFF	TRBV27	TRBJ2-2	many	.
TGTGCCAGCAGTGGACAGAAAATTCCCTACGAGCAGTACTTC	CASSGQKIPYEQYF	TRBV2	TRBJ2-7	.	.
TGTGCCAGCAGTCCACACTTTCCTGGGGGTGAAGCTTTCTTT	CASSPHFPGGEAFF	TRBV12-3/TRBV12-4	TRBJ1-1	many	.
TGCAGTGCTAGAGATCCCAGTCCTGGGACCCAGTACTTC	CSARDPSPGTQYF	TRBV20-1	TRBJ2-5	many	.
TGCAGTGCTAGGGGGGGATTTTCCTACGAGCAGTACTTC	CSARGGFSYEQYF	TRBV20-1	TRBJ2-7	many	.
TGTGCCAGCAGTTACGAGACAGATGCCCAGCATTTT	CASSYETDAQHF	TRBV12-3/TRBV12-4	TRBJ1-5	many	.
TGTGCCAGCAGTTTATGGAGCTACGAGCAGTACTTC	CASSLWSYEQYF	TRBV28	TRBJ2-7	many	.
TGTGCTAGTGGTACGGGAAGGACAGCCGGCTACACCTTC	CASGTGRTAGYTF	TRBV12-5	TRBJ1-2	many	.
TGTGCCAGCAGTTTTCATGGGGGGCGAACCGGGGAGCTGTTTTTT	CASSFHGGRTGELFF	TRBV12-3/TRBV12-4	TRBJ2-2	.	.
TGCAGTGCTAGAGTAGGCACAGGGGTGGGTAGCAATCAGCCCCAGCATTTT	CSARVGTGVGSNQPQHF	TRBV20-1	TRBJ1-5	many	TRBD1
TGCGCCAGCAGCCAAGGGTGGCAGGGAACACGGGGGGACATTCAGTACTTC	CASSQGWQGTRGDIQYF	TRBV4-1	TRBJ2-4	many	TRBD2
TGTGCCAGCTCACCGGGACAGGGTCAAACCTACGAGCAGTACTTC	CASSPGQGQTYEQYF	TRBV18	TRBJ2-7	many	TRBD1
TGTGCCATCAGTGAAGCGGGGAACAGAGAGACCCAGTACTTC	CAISEAGNRETQYF	TRBV10-3	TRBJ2-5	many	TRBD2